This is a list of T cell receptor beta chains from one sample in a study of blood T cells in healthy people across ages. TCRdb used MiXCR to reprocess the 5' RACE reads, holding one entry per CDR3 protein. The sample has about 1.8 million distinct CDR3 sequences, 40% to 55% seen once. Material: blood. The receptors shown here come from a woman aged 40-49 years in good health. CDR3s include the opening cysteine and the closing phenylalanine or tryptophan. D genes are given only for firm matches. Part of the rows lack a size; the others show once, few, many or a class for expanded clones.

V	size	J	D	CDR3	DNA
TRBV5-1	NA	TRBJ1-2	TRBD1	CASSLAWDRLNYGYTF	TGCGCCAGCAGCTTGGCCTGGGACAGGTTAAACTATGGCTACACCTTC
TRBV7-2	NA	TRBJ2-3	TRBD2	CASSFPGTSEDTQYF	TGTGCCAGCAGCTTCCCCGGGACTAGCGAAGATACGCAGTATTTT
TRBV7-2	NA	TRBJ1-1	TRBD1	CASSEGTVTEAFF	TGTGCCAGCAGCGAAGGGACAGTCACTGAAGCTTTCTTT
TRBV3-1	once	TRBJ2-5	TRBD1	CASSPHLDRGETQYF	TGTGCCAGCAGCCCGCACTTGGACAGGGGAGAGACCCAGTACTTC
TRBV6-2/TRBV6-3	once	TRBJ1-6	NA	CASSPLTSSPLHF	TGTGCCAGCAGTCCACTGACTAGTTCACCCCTCCACTTT
TRBV29-1	NA	TRBJ2-3	NA	CSVDRGGSQYF	TGCAGCGTTGATAGGGGGGGTTCGCAGTATTTT
TRBV6-5	NA	TRBJ1-6	NA	CASSNRDSPLHF	TGTGCCAGCAGCAACAGGGACTCACCCCTCCACTTT
TRBV4-3	few	TRBJ2-3	TRBD2	CASSQAAAGGFTDTQYF	TGCGCCAGCAGCCAAGCCGCCGCGGGGGGGTTCACAGATACGCAGTATTTT
TRBV7-9	many	TRBJ2-7	TRBD2	CASSLAGSTYEQYF	TGTGCCAGCAGCCTAGCGGGCTCCACCTACGAGCAGTACTTC
TRBV4-2	NA	TRBJ1-1	NA	CASRKWDKGIEAFF	TGTGCCAGCAGAAAATGGGACAAAGGTATTGAAGCTTTCTTT
TRBV5-1	few	TRBJ2-7	NA	CASSWDVSSYEQYF	TGCGCCAGCAGCTGGGACGTCAGCTCCTACGAGCAGTACTTC
TRBV2	once	TRBJ2-5	TRBD1	CASSGPGQGNEETQYF	TGTGCCAGCAGTGGACCGGGACAGGGGAACGAAGAGACCCAGTACTTT
TRBV11-2	few	TRBJ2-3	NA	CASSPGRSSTDTQYF	TGTGCCAGCAGCCCCGGGAGATCCTCCACAGATACGCAGTATTTT
TRBV6-2/TRBV6-3	NA	TRBJ2-5	TRBD2	CASSLGERGEQYF	TGTGCCAGCAGTTTGGGGGAGCGGGGGGAGCAGTACTTC
TRBV29-1	NA	TRBJ2-3	TRBD1	CSVSTGGTQPQYF	TGCAGCGTCAGTACAGGGGGCACCCAGCCGCAGTATTTT
TRBV27	NA	TRBJ1-2	NA	CASNPRGGARYGYTF	TGTGCCAGCAATCCTAGGGGGGGGGCAAGGTATGGCTACACCTTC
TRBV6-2/TRBV6-3	NA	TRBJ2-1	TRBD2	CASSYLGTSGGAGNEQFF	TGTGCCAGCAGTTACCTTGGGACTAGCGGGGGGGCGGGAAATGAGCAGTTCTTC
TRBV4-3	NA	TRBJ1-2	NA	CASSQEPPGGQDYGYTF	TGCGCTAGCAGCCAAGAACCCCCCGGGGGCCAGGACTATGGCTACACCTTC
TRBV7-2	NA	TRBJ2-7	TRBD1	CASSLWDRDSYEQYF	TGTGCCAGCAGCTTATGGGACAGAGACTCCTACGAGCAGTACTTC
TRBV20-1	NA	TRBJ1-6	NA	CSASRRDKENSPLHF	TGCAGTGCGTCCCGCCGGGACAAAGAAAATTCACCCCTCCACTTT